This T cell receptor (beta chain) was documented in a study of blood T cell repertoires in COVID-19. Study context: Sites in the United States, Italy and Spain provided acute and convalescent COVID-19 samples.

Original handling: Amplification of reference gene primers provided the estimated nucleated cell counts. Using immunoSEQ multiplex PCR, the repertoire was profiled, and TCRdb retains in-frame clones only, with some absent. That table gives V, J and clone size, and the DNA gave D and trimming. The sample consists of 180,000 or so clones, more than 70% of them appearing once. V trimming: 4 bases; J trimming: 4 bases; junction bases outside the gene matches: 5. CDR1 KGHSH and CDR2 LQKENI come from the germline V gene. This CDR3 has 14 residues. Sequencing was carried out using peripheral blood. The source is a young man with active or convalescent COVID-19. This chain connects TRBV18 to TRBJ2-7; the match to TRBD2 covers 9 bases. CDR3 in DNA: TGTGCCAGCTCACAGACTAGCGGAGCATACGAGCAGTACTTC. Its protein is CASSQTSGAYEQYF.